This T cell receptor (beta chain) was captured by sequencing in a study of blood T cell repertoires in COVID-19. Study as a whole: There were acute and convalescent COVID-19 samples, and they came from the United States, Italy and Spain. T cells, B-cell-depleted T cells, or PBMCs provided the cDNA or gDNA that served as material.

V lost 3 bases and J 5 bases, leaving 11 bases between the germline ends. This CDR3 has 14 amino acids. Germline loops: CDR1 KGHSH, CDR2 LQKENI. Under the authors' procedure: By means of reference gene primer amplification, nucleated cell counts were estimated. Data came from immunoSEQ multiplex PCR; TCRdb stores just in-frame clones and leaves some out. That table furnishes V, J and clone size, whereas the DNA furnished D and trimming. The sample holds 200,000 or so clones, around 77% seen once. The specimen was peripheral blood. The TCR originated in a man aged 60-69 years with active or convalescent COVID-19. The chain has TRBV18 and TRBJ1-5, with a tentative D call TRBD1 (6 bases). The CDR3 DNA reads as TGTGCCAGCTCACCTACGAGGGGGTATCAGCCCCAGCATTTT. Protein product: CASSPTRGYQPQHF.